The 9 T cell receptor beta chains below come from one sample, sequenced in a study of OX40 agonist ivuxolimab in advanced cancers. Profiled with immunoSEQ multiplex PCR; TCRdb holds only in-frame clones, not every one. This sample has around 65,000 clones; more than 85% occur once, and the top ten carry roughly 0.56%. This material consisted of CD4+ or CD8+ T cells sorted from blood, taken in a trial of the OX40 agonist ivuxolimab. These receptors originate from an adult with an advanced solid tumor such as melanoma, head and neck, liver or kidney cancer.

The rearrangement joins TRBV5-1 to TRBJ1-1, with D hard to call. Trimming pared 4 bases from V and 4 bases from J, leaving 14 bases between. The CDR3 extends over 14 amino acids. CDR1 SGHRS and CDR2 YFSETQ come from the germline V gene. This CDR3 reads CASSHIPGGTEAFF. Written as DNA, the CDR3 is TGCGCCAGCAGCCATATACCGGGAGGCACTGAAGCTTTCTTT.

This clone was recorded once. In nucleotides, the CDR3 is TGCGCCAGCAGCTTGGAGGCGACAGGGCTGAACACTGAAGCTTTCTTT. Translated, it gives CASSLEATGLNTEAFF. The chain joins TRBV5-1 to TRBJ1-1; 7 bases line up with TRBD1. Germline assignment: CDR1 SGHRS and CDR2 YFSETQ. J gave up 0 bases and V 0 bases, and 5 bases lay outside the gene matches. CDR3 length equals 16 residues.

The gene calls are TRBV30 and TRBJ1-2, with D uncertain. Trimming took off 3 bases at V and 4 bases at J, with 6 bases between the two ends. Looked up from germline, CDR1 is GTSNPN and CDR2 is SVGIG (reference sequence). This CDR3 has 11 amino acids. CDR3 protein: CAWSPAYGYTF. The CDR3 DNA reads as TGTGCCTGGAGCCCAGCCTATGGCTACACCTTC.

J is TRBJ1-1 and V is TRBV18; D might be TRBD1 (5 bases). Trimming removed 1 base at V and 4 bases at J, with 16 bases between. CDR3 length equals 16 residues. In germline, CDR1 is KGHSH, CDR2 LQKENI. The CDR3 reads CASSPLSAGTPTEAFF. The CDR3 region has the DNA TGTGCCAGCTCACCACTTTCCGCGGGGACCCCCACTGAAGCTTTCTTT.

The J gene is TRBJ1-2, the V gene TRBV30; D unresolved. Between the trimmed V and J ends, which lost 0 bases and 4 bases, there was a span of 15 bases. The germline V gene has CDR1 GTSNPN and CDR2 SVGIG (reference sequence). This CDR3 is built from 15 residues. CDR3 DNA: TGTGCCTGGAGTGTGAAAAGGAACCCCTCCTATGGCTACACCTTC. This translates into CAWSVKRNPSYGYTF.

This clone came up a few times. The rearrangement links TRBV30 to TRBJ1-1, with D uncertain. With 0 bases removed from V and 3 bases from J, the gap between germline ends came to 8 bases. Germline V gene lookup returns CDR1 GTSNPN and CDR2 SVGIG (reference sequence). This CDR3 has 13 residues. The CDR3, as DNA: TGTGCCTGGAGTGTAATGGATGACACTGAAGCTTTCTTT. Its translation: CAWSVMDDTEAFF.

This sequence joins TRBV9 and TRBJ2-1, with 8 positions matching TRBD2. Per germline, CDR1 SGDLS and CDR2 YYNGEE. The CDR3 covers 15 residues. Trimming cost V 4 bases and J 1 base; bases outside gene matches: 4. The CDR3, as DNA: TGTGCCAGCAGCCTTAGCGGGATATCCTACAATGAGCAGTTCTTC. As protein: CASSLSGISYNEQFF.

The chain has TRBV30 and TRBJ2-1; 15 positions match TRBD2. The V segment lost 0 bases and the J segment 7 bases; nucleotides outside the gene matches: 1. CDR1 and CDR2 from the germline V gene are GTSNPN and SVGIG (reference sequence). The CDR3 contains 15 residues. In nucleotides, the CDR3 is TGTGCCTGGAGTGTAGGACTAGCGGGAGGGAATGAGCAGTTCTTC. Translation gives CAWSVGLAGGNEQFF.

This rearrangement joins TRBV7-2 to TRBJ1-1; TRBD1 agrees at 7 bases. Germline V gene lookup returns CDR1 SGHTA and CDR2 FQGNSA. V gave up 2 bases and J gave up 6 bases; unmatched junction bases: 6. The CDR3 covers 14 residues. Written as DNA, the CDR3 is TGTGCCAGCAGCTTAAGGGGGCGATACGCTGAAGCTTTCTTT. As protein: CASSLRGRYAEAFF.